The TCR beta chain described here comes from a study of T cells in Graves' hyperthyroidism and ophthalmopathy. Turning to the study itself: At the time of initial diagnosis and before any treatment, peripheral blood was collected.

The PBMCs had their origin in 8.5 to 10 ml of fresh peripheral blood. This clonotype was seen at least ten times. Its matching antigen is unknown. Amplified TCR beta CDR3 regions came from RNA transcripts. Researchers ran a first-round RT-PCR on the TCR CDR3 using the HTBI primer set. TCRdb processed the multiplex PCR reads anew with MiXCR; each CDR3 protein has one entry. The table shows some 200,000 distinct CDR3 sequences, with about a sixth occurring only once. Whole-study findings and limits: Stable hyperthyroidism was separated from ophthalmopathy by a model based on 13 V-J features. Blood also showed most of the thyroid clonotypes that were expanded above 0.001.

This TCR was recovered from a woman between 50 and 59 years old with Graves' hyperthyroidism. The sequencing input was blood.

This CDR3 reads CATSEPGHRDQPQHF. CDR3 sequence (DNA): TGTGCCACCAGTGAGCCGGGACACCGCGATCAGCCCCAGCATTTT. The chain links TRBV24-1 to TRBJ1-5, with TRBD1 as a possible D gene (6 bases). CDR3 length: 15 amino acids. Germline V gene data show CDR1 as KGHDR and CDR2 as SFDVKD. The V end was cut by 4 bases, the J end by 5 bases, with 14 bases between.